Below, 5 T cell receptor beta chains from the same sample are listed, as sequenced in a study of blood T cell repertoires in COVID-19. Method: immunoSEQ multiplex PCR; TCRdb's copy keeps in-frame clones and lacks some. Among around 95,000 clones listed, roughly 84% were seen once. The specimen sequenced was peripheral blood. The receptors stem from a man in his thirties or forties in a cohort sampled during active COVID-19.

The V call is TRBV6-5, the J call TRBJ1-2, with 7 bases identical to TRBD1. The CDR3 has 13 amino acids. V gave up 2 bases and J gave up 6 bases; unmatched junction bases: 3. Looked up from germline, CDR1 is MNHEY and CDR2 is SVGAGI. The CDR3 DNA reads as TGTGCCAGCAGTTACGACAGGGCCCATGGCTACACCTTC. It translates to CASSYDRAHGYTF.

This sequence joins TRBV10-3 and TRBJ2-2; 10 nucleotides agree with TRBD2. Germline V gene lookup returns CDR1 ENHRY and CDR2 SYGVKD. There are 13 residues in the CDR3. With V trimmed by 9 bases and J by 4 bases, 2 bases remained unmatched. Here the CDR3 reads CAIKRGGTGELFF. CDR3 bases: TGTGCCATAAAGCGGGGGGGCACCGGGGAGCTGTTTTTT.

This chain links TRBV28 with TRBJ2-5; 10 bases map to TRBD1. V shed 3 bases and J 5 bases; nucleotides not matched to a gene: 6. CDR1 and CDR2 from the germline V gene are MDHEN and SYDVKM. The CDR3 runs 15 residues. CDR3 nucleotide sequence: TGTGCCAGCAGTTTGGGAGACAGGGGGCGGGAGACCCAGTACTTC. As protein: CASSLGDRGRETQYF.

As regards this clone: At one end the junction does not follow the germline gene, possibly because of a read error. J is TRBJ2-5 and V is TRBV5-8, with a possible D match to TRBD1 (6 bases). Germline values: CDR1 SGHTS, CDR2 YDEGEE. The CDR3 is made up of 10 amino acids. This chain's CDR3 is CASGPPGHHF. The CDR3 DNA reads TGTGCCAGCGGACCGCCGGGACACCACTTC.

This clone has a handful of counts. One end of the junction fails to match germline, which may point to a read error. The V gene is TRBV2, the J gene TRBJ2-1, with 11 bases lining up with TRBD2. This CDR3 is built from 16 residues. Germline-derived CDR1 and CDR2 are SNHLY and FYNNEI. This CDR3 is CASIETGTSGYNEQFF. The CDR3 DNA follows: TGTGCCAGCATTGAAACCGGGACTAGCGGATACAATGAGCAGTTCTTC.